This T cell receptor beta chain came from a study of shared T cell receptors in the human thymus. CDR1 DFQATT and CDR2 SNEGSKA come from the germline V gene (reference sequence). The V end was cut by 2 bases, the J end by 3 bases, with 5 bases between. The CDR3 contains 11 residues. Assay: immunoSEQ multiplex PCR; the TCRdb copy retains only in-frame clones and omits some. The table has hundreds of thousands of clones, approximately 85% seen once; the top ten hold under 0.012%. The data were also submitted as part of a second study, on human thymus T cells. This second study says: Thymic TCR repertoires of unrelated people reportedly overlapped highly.

What was sequenced was thymocytes. This chain links TRBV20-1 with TRBJ2-7; no clear D gene. The TCR sequence derives from a girl under three years old with a congenital heart defect. Written as DNA, the CDR3 is TGCAGTGCTAGACTATACTACGAGCAGTACTTC. It codes for CSARLYYEQYF.